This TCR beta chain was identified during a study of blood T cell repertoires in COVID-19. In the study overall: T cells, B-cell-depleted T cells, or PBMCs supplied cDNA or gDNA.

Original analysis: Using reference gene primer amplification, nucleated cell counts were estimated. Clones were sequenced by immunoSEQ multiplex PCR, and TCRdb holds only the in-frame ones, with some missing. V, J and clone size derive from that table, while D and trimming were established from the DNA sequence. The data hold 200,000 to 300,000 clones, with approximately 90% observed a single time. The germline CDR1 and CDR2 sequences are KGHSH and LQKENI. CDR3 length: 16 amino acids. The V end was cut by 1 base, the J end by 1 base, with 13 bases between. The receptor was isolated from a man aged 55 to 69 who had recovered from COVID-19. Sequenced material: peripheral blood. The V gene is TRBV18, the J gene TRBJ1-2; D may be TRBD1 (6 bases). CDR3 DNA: TGTGCCAGCTCACCACTGGACAGTAATAATAACTATGGCTACACCTTC. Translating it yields CASSPLDSNNNYGYTF.